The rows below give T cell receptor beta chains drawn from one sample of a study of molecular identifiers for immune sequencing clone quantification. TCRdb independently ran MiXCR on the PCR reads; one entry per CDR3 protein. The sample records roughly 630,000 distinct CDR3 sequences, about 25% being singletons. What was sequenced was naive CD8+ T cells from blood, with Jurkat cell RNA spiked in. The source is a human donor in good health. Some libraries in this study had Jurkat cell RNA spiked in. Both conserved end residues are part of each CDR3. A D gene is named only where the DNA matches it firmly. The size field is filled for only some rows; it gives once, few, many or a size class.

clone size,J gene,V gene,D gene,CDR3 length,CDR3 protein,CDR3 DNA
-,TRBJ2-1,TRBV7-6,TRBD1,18,CASSLNAADRSNYNEQFF,TGTGCCAGCAGCTTAAACGCCGCGGACAGGTCTAACTACAATGAGCAGTTCTTC
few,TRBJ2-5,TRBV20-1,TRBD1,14,CSARGRQGLETQYF,TGCAGTGCTAGAGGGAGACAGGGATTAGAGACCCAGTACTTC
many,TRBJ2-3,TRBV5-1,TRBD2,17,CASSLSGLAGDTDTQYF,TGCGCCAGCAGCTTGTCGGGACTAGCGGGAGACACAGATACGCAGTATTTT
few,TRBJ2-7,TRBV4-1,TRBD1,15,CASSQEQTGVYEQYF,TGCGCCAGCAGCCAAGAACAGACAGGGGTCTACGAGCAGTACTTC
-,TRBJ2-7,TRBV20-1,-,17,CSARLLLPGHEVYEQYF,TGCAGTGCTAGACTCCTACTTCCGGGACACGAGGTCTACGAGCAGTACTTC
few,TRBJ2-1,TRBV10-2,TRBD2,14,CASSALAAYNEQFF,TGCGCCAGCAGTGCCCTAGCGGCCTACAATGAGCAGTTCTTC
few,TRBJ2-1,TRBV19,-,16,CASSLRPSSSYNEQFF,TGTGCCAGTAGTCTCAGGCCCTCGAGCTCCTACAATGAGCAGTTCTTC
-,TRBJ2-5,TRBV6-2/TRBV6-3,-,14,CASSDKQIQETQYF,TGTGCCAGCAGTGATAAACAGATTCAAGAGACCCAGTACTTC
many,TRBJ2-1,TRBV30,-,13,CAWSVSYDNEQFF,TGTGCCTGGAGTGTAAGCTACGACAATGAGCAGTTCTTC
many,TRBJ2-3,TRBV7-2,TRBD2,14,CASSLLAGTDTQYF,TGCGCCAGCAGCCTACTAGCGGGGACAGATACGCAGTATTTT
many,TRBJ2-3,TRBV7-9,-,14,CASSETMGTDTQYF,TGTGCCAGCAGCGAGACTATGGGCACAGATACGCAGTATTTT
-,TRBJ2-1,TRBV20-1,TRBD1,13,CSARDRLNNEQFF,TGCAGCGCCCGGGACAGGCTTAACAATGAGCAGTTCTTC
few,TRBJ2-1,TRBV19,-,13,CASSYPSPNEQFF,TGTGCCAGTAGTTATCCTAGCCCGAATGAGCAGTTCTTC
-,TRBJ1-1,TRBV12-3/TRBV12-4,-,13,CASSAGTRTEAFF,TGTGCCAGCAGCGCCGGGACAAGGACTGAAGCTTTCTTT
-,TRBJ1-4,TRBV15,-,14,CATSRAVGSEKLFF,TGTGCCACCAGCAGAGCGGTAGGGAGCGAAAAACTGTTTTTT
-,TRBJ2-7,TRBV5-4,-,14,CASSHTGKIYEQHF,TGTGCCAGCAGTCATACCGGGAAGATTTACGAGCAGCACTTC
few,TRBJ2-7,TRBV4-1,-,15,CASSQENSPSYEQYF,TGCGCCAGCAGCCAAGAGAACAGTCCCTCGTACGAGCAGTACTTC
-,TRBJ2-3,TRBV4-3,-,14,CASSQQGWTDTQYF,TGCGCCAGCAGCCAACAGGGTTGGACAGATACGCAGTATTTT
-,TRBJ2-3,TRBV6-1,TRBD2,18,CASSDYFMRGGRTDTQYF,TGTGCCAGCAGTGACTACTTCATGCGGGGGGGCAGGACAGATACGCAGTATTTT
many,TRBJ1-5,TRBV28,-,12,CASTGGDQPQHF,TGTGCCAGCACTGGGGGTGATCAGCCCCAGCATTTT
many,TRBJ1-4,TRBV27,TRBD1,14,CASSLTGGNEKLFF,TGTGCCAGCAGTCTAACAGGGGGGAATGAAAAACTGTTTTTT
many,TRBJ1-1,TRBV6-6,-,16,CASSPVGGGWLAEAFF,TGTGCCAGCAGCCCGGTTGGGGGGGGCTGGTTGGCTGAAGCTTTCTTT
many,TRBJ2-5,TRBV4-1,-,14,CASSQDQTQETQYF,TGCGCCAGCAGCCAAGATCAAACCCAAGAGACCCAGTACTTC
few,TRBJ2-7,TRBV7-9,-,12,CASSRTGNEQYF,TGTGCCAGCAGCCGAACAGGGAACGAGCAGTACTTC
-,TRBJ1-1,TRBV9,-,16,CASSVRAGLITTEAFF,TGTGCCAGCAGCGTCCGGGCCGGACTAATAACCACTGAAGCTTTCTTT
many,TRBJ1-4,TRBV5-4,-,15,CASSRWTATNEKLFF,TGTGCCAGCAGCCGCTGGACAGCAACTAATGAAAAACTGTTTTTT
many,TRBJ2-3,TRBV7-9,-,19,CASSFVGQGLFEFTDTQYF,TGTGCCAGCAGCTTCGTTGGCCAGGGTCTCTTCGAGTTCACAGATACGCAGTATTTT
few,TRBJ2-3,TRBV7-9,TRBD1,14,CASSPDRAQGTQYF,TGTGCCAGCAGCCCAGACAGGGCCCAAGGTACGCAGTATTTT
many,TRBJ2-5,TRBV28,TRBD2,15,CASRRLAGPQETQYF,TGTGCCAGCAGGCGGCTAGCGGGACCACAAGAGACCCAGTACTTC
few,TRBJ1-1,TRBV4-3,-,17,CASSQDQNGGPVAEAFF,TGCGCCAGCAGCCAAGATCAGAATGGCGGCCCAGTAGCTGAAGCTTTCTTT
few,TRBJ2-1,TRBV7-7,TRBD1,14,CASSFGTGTHEQFF,TGTGCCAGCAGCTTCGGGACAGGGACCCATGAGCAGTTCTTC
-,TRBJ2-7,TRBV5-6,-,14,CASSLWVEAYEQYF,TGTGCCAGCAGCTTATGGGTCGAGGCTTACGAGCAGTACTTC
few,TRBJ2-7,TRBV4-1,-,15,CASSHNRGVSYEQYF,TGCGCCAGCAGCCATAACCGAGGGGTATCCTACGAGCAGTACTTC
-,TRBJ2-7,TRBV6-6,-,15,CASSYSRDGTYEQYF,TGTGCCAGCAGTTACTCGAGGGACGGCACCTACGAGCAGTACTTC
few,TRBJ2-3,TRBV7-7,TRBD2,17,CASSLSSRGASTDTQYF,TGTGCCAGCAGCTTATCCTCGCGGGGGGCCTCTACAGATACGCAGTATTTT
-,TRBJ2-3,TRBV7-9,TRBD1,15,CASSLKDRGTDTQYF,TGTGCCAGCAGCTTAAAAGACAGGGGCACAGATACGCAGTATTTT
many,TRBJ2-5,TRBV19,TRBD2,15,CASSPGLAGQETQYF,TGCGCCAGCAGCCCGGGACTAGCGGGACAAGAGACCCAGTACTTC
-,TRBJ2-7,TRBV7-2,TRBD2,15,CASSLGTSGIYEQYF,TGTGCCAGCAGCTTAGGGACTAGCGGAATCTACGAGCAGTACTTC
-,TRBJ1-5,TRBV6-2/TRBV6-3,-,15,CANSFRGIDNQPQHF,TGTGCCAACAGTTTCAGGGGAATTGACAATCAGCCCCAGCATTTT
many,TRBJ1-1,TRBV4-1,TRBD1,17,CASSQTGPTGLLTEAFF,TGCGCCAGCAGCCAAACGGGTCCGACAGGGCTTTTGACTGAAGCTTTCTTT
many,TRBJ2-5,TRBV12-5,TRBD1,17,CASGLDSGQGVRETQYF,TGTGCTAGTGGTTTGGATTCGGGACAGGGGGTTCGTGAGACCCAGTACTTC
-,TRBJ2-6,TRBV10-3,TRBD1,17,CAISMGQGAYGANVLPF,TGTGCCATCAGTATGGGACAGGGGGCTTATGGGGCCAACGTCCTGCCTTTC
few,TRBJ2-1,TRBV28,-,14,CASSLAGRDNEQFF,TGTGCCAGCAGTTTAGCCGGACGGGACAATGAGCAGTTCTTC
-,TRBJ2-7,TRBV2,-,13,CASRQTENYEQYF,TGTGCCAGCCGCCAGACAGAAAACTACGAGCAGTACTTC
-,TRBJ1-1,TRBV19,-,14,CASSIGGRNTEAFF,TGTGCCAGTAGTATTGGGGGAAGGAACACTGAAGCTTTCTTT
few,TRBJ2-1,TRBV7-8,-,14,CASSLIQVGDEQFF,TGTGCCAGCAGCTTGATCCAGGTGGGGGATGAGCAGTTCTTC
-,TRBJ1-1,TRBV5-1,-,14,CASSLRSENTEAFF,TGCGCCAGCAGCTTGCGTTCCGAGAACACTGAAGCTTTCTTT
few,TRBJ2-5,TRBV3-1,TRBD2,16,CASSSPGLAGKETQYF,TGTGCCAGCAGCTCACCGGGACTAGCGGGAAAAGAGACCCAGTACTTC
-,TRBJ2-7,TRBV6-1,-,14,CASSASVVLGKQYF,TGTGCCAGCAGTGCCAGCGTGGTGTTGGGGAAGCAGTACTTC
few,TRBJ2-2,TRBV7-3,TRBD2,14,CASSSGTKNGELFF,TGTGCCAGCAGCTCCGGGACTAAGAACGGGGAGCTGTTTTTT
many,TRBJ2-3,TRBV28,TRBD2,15,CASSSRGSGTDTQYF,TGTGCCAGCAGTTCCCGCGGGAGCGGGACAGATACGCAGTATTTT
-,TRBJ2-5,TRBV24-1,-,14,CATSEGTPLETQYF,TGTGCCACCAGTGAGGGGACACCACTAGAGACCCAGTACTTC
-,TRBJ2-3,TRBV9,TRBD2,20,CASSKGRLAGGDPSTDTQYF,TGTGCCAGCTCCAAAGGGAGGCTAGCGGGGGGGGATCCTAGCACAGATACGCAGTATTTT
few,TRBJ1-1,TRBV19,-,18,CASSIGERSSGEDTEAFF,TGTGCCAGTAGTATAGGGGAACGGAGTAGCGGGGAGGACACTGAAGCTTTCTTT